This TCR beta chain stems from a study of T-cell memory formation after mild COVID-19. Overall study context: In these data, TCR clusters were largely donor specific. Study-level findings and limits: CM and EM subsets held most contracting CD4+ clones; EMRA held CD8+ ones. There was no confirmation that second-wave clones peaking on day 37 were SARS-CoV-2 specific.

This CDR3 is built from 17 residues. The germline V gene encodes CDR1 SEHNR and CDR2 FQNEAQ (reference sequence). Between the trimmed V and J ends, which lost 5 bases and 1 base, there was a span of 17 bases. On this clonotype itself: Its matching antigen is unknown.

MiXCR, run by TCRdb on the 5' RACE reads, gives a single entry per CDR3 protein. The sample has about 430,000 distinct CDR3 sequences; under 20% are singletons. This receptor was identified in a man aged 18-30 years who had mild COVID-19 (a few samples of this study predate the infection). Cell type and time point are not known. The chain is built from TRBV7-9 and TRBJ2-2, with D perhaps matching TRBD1 (5 bases). Material for sequencing was PBMCs or a T cell subset sorted from them (not recorded which). The CDR3 nucleotides read TGTGCCAGCAGCGCCCCTTCAGGGCACGGGAACACCGGGGAGCTGTTTTTT. It specifies CASSAPSGHGNTGELFF.